Shown below are 5 T cell receptor beta chains from a single sample sequenced in a study of cytomegalovirus exposure and HLA in healthy donors. With 60 Vbeta and 13 Jbeta primers, the PCR was carried out. Repertoires were generated with immunoSEQ multiplex PCR, while TCRdb's copy carries only in-frame clones and drops some. The sample yields about 160,000 clones, 79% seen once. The sequenced sample was PBMCs. The receptors originated from a man aged 45-65 years in good health and CMV-seropositive.

This clone was seen a few times. The chain uses TRBV5-1 and TRBJ1-2; D is undetermined. Trimming pared 0 bases from V and 0 bases from J, leaving 6 bases between. Germline lookup yields CDR1 SGHRS and CDR2 YFSETQ. The CDR3 extends over 14 amino acids. The CDR3: CASSLESPNYGYTF. CDR3 nucleotide sequence: TGCGCCAGCAGCTTGGAGAGTCCTAACTATGGCTACACCTTC.

This chain uses TRBV6-1 with TRBJ2-3; 9 nucleotides match TRBD2. Per germline, CDR1 MNHNS and CDR2 SASEGT. Trimming removed 3 bases from V and 2 bases from J; junction bases left unmatched: 9. The CDR3 sequence is 17 residues long. CDR3 sequence reads: CASSESPASGTTDTQYF. In nucleotides, the CDR3 is TGTGCCAGCAGTGAGTCTCCGGCTAGCGGGACCACAGATACGCAGTATTTT.

This chain uses TRBV6-1 with TRBJ1-6; 7 positions match TRBD1. V shed 5 bases, J shed 13 bases, and the junction held 14 bases outside the gene matches. From germline, CDR1 is MNHNS and CDR2 SASEGT. The CDR3 spans 15 residues. In DNA, the CDR3 is TGTGCCAGCAGTAGCCGGGACAGCCTACCTTCGCCCCTCCACTTT. It yields the protein CASSSRDSLPSPLHF.

The chain carries TRBV9 and TRBJ2-1, with a tentative D call TRBD1 (5 bases). Germline assignment: CDR1 SGDLS and CDR2 YYNGEE. This CDR3 comprises 16 residues. Trimming cost V 0 bases and J 0 bases, with 10 bases left between them. The CDR3 is CASSVGGWSSYNEQFF. For the CDR3, the DNA is TGTGCCAGCAGCGTAGGGGGCTGGAGCTCCTACAATGAGCAGTTCTTC.

The sample holds one count of this clone. The rearrangement uses TRBV11-2 and TRBJ2-7; D is possibly TRBD2 (5 bases). In germline, CDR1 is SGHAT, CDR2 FQNNGV. This CDR3 region has 13 residues. With 1 base removed from V and 3 bases from J, the gap between germline ends came to 7 bases. The CDR3 region has the DNA TGTGCCAGCAGCTTAGGGAGCGGCTACGAGCAGTACTTC. Translated: CASSLGSGYEQYF. Full variable domain (missing parts from reference TRBV11-2 and TRBJ2-7): EAGVAQSPRYKIIEKRQSVAFWCNPISGHATLYWYQQILGQGPKLLIQFQNNGVVDDSQLPKDRFSAERLKGVDSTLKIQPAKLEDSAVYLCASSLGSGYEQYFGPGTRLTVT.